This passage covers 22 T cell receptor beta chains from one sample sequenced in a study of a mutant IDH1 vaccine in newly diagnosed glioma. Their antigen targets remain unknown. Assay used: immunoSEQ multiplex PCR; TCRdb lists only in-frame clones, some missing. The sample lists about 58,000 clones, about 80% occurring once. Time point indicated: week 5, during vaccination. With topical imiquimod, each dose of the vaccine consisted of 300 ug of mutant IDH1 20-mer peptide. The material was PBMCs, obtained from a glioma patient whose treatment included an IDH1 peptide vaccine. The receptors shown here come from a woman in her forties or fifties with glioma.

V is TRBV5-4 and J is TRBJ1-1, with D maybe TRBD1 (6 bases). The CDR3 is made up of 16 amino acids. Germline CDR1 SGHNT, CDR2 YYREEE (reference sequence). Deletions cut 4 bases from V and 5 bases from J, with 21 bases between. CDR3 DNA: TGTGCCAGCAGCGCGCTAGGGAGGGGGATGAGGACTGAAGCTTTCTTT. Translating gives CASSALGRGMRTEAFF.

This chain connects TRBV6-1 to TRBJ2-3; D uncertain. Germline V gene lookup returns CDR1 MNHNS and CDR2 SASEGT. Trimming took off 5 bases at V and 2 bases at J, with 14 bases between the two ends. The CDR3 spans 15 residues. CDR3 sequence: CASSSRSSSTDTQYF. CDR3 sequence (DNA): TGTGCCAGCAGTTCAAGGTCCTCTTCCACAGATACGCAGTATTTT.

The gene calls are TRBV2 and TRBJ1-2; 8 positions agree with TRBD1. J gave up 4 bases and V 6 bases, and 7 bases lay outside the gene matches. Per germline, CDR1 SNHLY and CDR2 FYNNEI. The CDR3 is made up of 14 amino acids. CDR3 bases: TGTGCCAGCAGATTCGACAGGGGCTTCTATGGCTACACCTTC. It specifies CASRFDRGFYGYTF. Full variable domain (rest looked up from reference TRBV2 and TRBJ1-2): EPEVTQTPSHQVTQMGQEVILRCVPISNHLYFYWYRQILGQKVEFLVSFYNNEISEKSEIFDDQFSVERPDGSNFTLKIRSTKLEDSAMYFCASRFDRGFYGYTFGSGTRLTVV.

The J gene is TRBJ1-4, the V gene TRBV4-1; 7 nucleotides agree with TRBD1. CDR3 length equals 15 residues. Germline CDR1 is MGHRA and CDR2 is YSYEKL. The V gene end was trimmed by 1 base and the J gene end by 3 bases; junction bases not matched to a gene: 2. CDR3 loop: CASSQGGTANEKLFF. In DNA, the CDR3 is TGCGCCAGCAGCCAAGGAGGGACAGCTAATGAAAAACTGTTTTTT.

The rearrangement links TRBV5-4 to TRBJ2-6; D ambiguous. Germline CDR1 SGHNT, CDR2 YYREEE (reference sequence). Trimming took 3 bases from V and 2 from J, leaving 9 bases between them. CDR3 length: 15 residues. CDR3 in amino acids: CASSSASTGANVLTF. The DNA for the CDR3 is TGTGCCAGCAGCTCGGCGTCCACTGGGGCCAACGTCCTGACTTTC.

The chain uses TRBV4-3 and TRBJ2-2; D is ambiguous. The CDR3 totals 14 residues. Germline V gene lookup returns CDR1 LGHNA and CDR2 YSLEER. V lost 1 base, J lost 3 bases, and 6 bases lay in between. The CDR3 sequence: CASSQAAYTGELFF. CDR3 coding DNA: TGCGCCAGCAGCCAAGCTGCGTACACCGGGGAGCTGTTTTTT.

V usage is TRBV9 and J usage is TRBJ1-6, with 8 bases fitting TRBD1. Germline V gives CDR1 SGDLS, CDR2 YYNGEE. The CDR3 spans 13 residues. The V segment lost 8 bases and the J segment 7 bases; nucleotides outside the gene matches: 5. CDR3 nucleotides: TGTGCCAGATCGGACAGGGCGAATTCACCCCTCCACTTT. Its protein product is CARSDRANSPLHF. Full variable domain (outside the CDR3, taken from reference TRBV9 and TRBJ1-6): DSGVTQTPKHLITATGQRVTLRCSPRSGDLSVYWYQQSLDQGLQFLIQYYNGEERAKGNILERFSAQQFPDLHSELNLSSLELGDSALYFCARSDRANSPLHFGNGTRLTVT.

Only one count was recorded for this clone. This chain uses TRBV6-4 with TRBJ2-3; 10 bases align to TRBD2. The germline V gene has CDR1 MRHNA and CDR2 SNTAGT. The CDR3 is made up of 15 amino acids. The V and J ends lost 3 bases and 3 bases, in that order; junction bases with no gene match: 3. The CDR3 DNA follows: TGTGCCAGCAGTGAGGGACTAGCGAATACAGATACGCAGTATTTT. Translating it yields CASSEGLANTDTQYF.

This clone was observed a single time. This rearrangement joins TRBV5-4 to TRBJ2-2; D remains ambiguous. This CDR3 has 14 amino acids. V lost 1 base to trimming and J lost 3 bases, with 7 bases between them. Per germline, CDR1 SGHNT and CDR2 YYREEE (reference sequence). The CDR3, as DNA: TGTGCCAGCAGCTTGCAACTTCACACCGGGGAGCTGTTTTTT. Translation: CASSLQLHTGELFF. The variable domain in full, with the rest retrieved from reference TRBV5-4 and TRBJ2-2, is ETGVTQSPTHLIKTRGQQVTLRCSSQSGHNTVSWYQQALGQGPQFIFQYYREEENGRGNFPPRFSGLQFPNYSSELNVNALELDDSALYLCASSLQLHTGELFFGEGSRLTVL.

The chain links TRBV10-3 to TRBJ2-7; TRBD1 might be the D (5 bases). Germline V gives CDR1 ENHRY, CDR2 SYGVKD. The V end was cut by 2 bases, the J end by 2 bases, with 13 bases between. CDR3 length equals 15 residues. This CDR3 is CAISERAGSTYEQYF. DNA of the CDR3: TGTGCCATCAGTGAGAGGGCAGGGTCTACCTACGAGCAGTACTTC.

The rearrangement joins TRBV30 to TRBJ2-7, with 8 bases fitting TRBD2. J lost 3 bases, V lost 7 bases, and 8 bases had no gene match. Germline assignment: CDR1 GTSNPN and CDR2 SVGIG (reference sequence). The CDR3 consists of 13 residues. DNA for the CDR3: TGTGCCTTCGGACTAGCCAGGGGCTACGAGCAGTACTTC. Its translation: CAFGLARGYEQYF.

The chain joins TRBV4-2 to TRBJ2-4; 10 nucleotides align to TRBD2. CDR3 length equals 17 residues. Germline values: CDR1 LGHNA, CDR2 YNFKEQ. Trimming removed 1 base from V and 1 base from J; junction bases left unmatched: 4. This chain's CDR3 is CASSQVNSGGAKNIQYF. Here the CDR3 DNA reads TGTGCCAGCAGCCAAGTGAATAGCGGGGGGGCCAAAAACATTCAGTACTTC.

This rearrangement joins TRBV9 to TRBJ1-1, with 7 bases matching TRBD1. The CDR3 loop spans 13 amino acids. Germline assignment: CDR1 SGDLS and CDR2 YYNGEE. Unmatched junction bases numbered 4, after V lost 2 bases and J lost 6 bases. The CDR3, as DNA: TGTGCCAGCAGCGTTGGGGACAGACCTGAAGCTTTCTTT. Protein product: CASSVGDRPEAFF.

V gene TRBV29-1 combines with J gene TRBJ2-5; TRBD1 might be the D (6 bases). This CDR3 region has 14 residues. V was cut by 2 bases and J by 8 bases, with 18 bases left in between. CDR1 is SQVTM and CDR2 is ANQGSEA in the germline V gene. Written as DNA, the CDR3 is TGCAGCGTTGAACTGGCAGGGGAGTTGAGCACCCAGTACTTC. Translating gives CSVELAGELSTQYF. Full variable domain (outside the CDR3, taken from reference TRBV29-1 and TRBJ2-5): SAVISQKPSRDICQRGTSLTIQCQVDSQVTMMFWYRQQPGQSLTLIATANQGSEATYESGFVIDKFPISRPNLTFSTLTVSNMSPEDSSIYLCSVELAGELSTQYFGPGTRLLVL.

The chain recombines TRBV18 with TRBJ2-5; TRBD1 matches 7 bases. The CDR3 is 17 amino acids. V lost 2 bases to trimming and J lost 5 bases; unmatched junction nucleotides: 14. Germline V lookup: CDR1 KGHSH, CDR2 LQKENI. CDR3 sequence (DNA): TGTGCCAGCTCACCAACCAAGGGGGCAGGGTTTCGGGAGACCCAGTACTTC. Translation: CASSPTKGAGFRETQYF. The variable domain in full, completed from reference TRBV18 and TRBJ2-5, reads NAGVMQNPRHLVRRRGQEARLRCSPMKGHSHVYWYRQLPEEGLKFMVYLQKENIIDESGMPKERFSAEFPKEGPSILRIQQVVRGDSAAYFCASSPTKGAGFRETQYFGPGTRLLVL.

The chain combines TRBV6-1 with TRBJ2-3; a weak D match, TRBD2 (5 bases). CDR3 length: 14 amino acids. V was shortened by 4 bases and J by 2 bases, with 10 bases between the two germline ends. In germline, CDR1 is MNHNS, CDR2 SASEGT. The CDR3, as DNA: TGTGCCAGCAGTGCTAGCCGGCCCACAGATACGCAGTATTTT. It codes for CASSASRPTDTQYF.

This clone has just one count. The chain links TRBV6-1 to TRBJ2-5; TRBD2 might be the D (5 bases). Per germline, CDR1 MNHNS and CDR2 SASEGT. There are 14 residues in the CDR3. Trimming left V 3 bases short and J 4 bases short, with 12 bases between. The CDR3 reads CASSDSLARETQYF. Written as DNA, the CDR3 is TGTGCCAGCAGTGATAGTCTAGCTAGAGAGACCCAGTACTTC.

The chain combines TRBV5-1 with TRBJ1-4; the D gene is possibly TRBD1 (6 bases). V dropped 4 bases and J dropped 4 bases, with 11 bases sitting between them. This CDR3 spans 14 amino acids. Germline values: CDR1 SGHRS, CDR2 YFSETQ. CDR3 coding DNA: TGCGCCAGCAGCACCGGACAGTTTAATGAAAAACTGTTTTTT. It specifies CASSTGQFNEKLFF. Full variable domain (remainder filled in from reference TRBV5-1 and TRBJ1-4): KAGVTQTPRYLIKTRGQQVTLSCSPISGHRSVSWYQQTPGQGLQFLFEYFSETQRNKGNFPGRFSGRQFSNSRSEMNVSTLELGDSALYLCASSTGQFNEKLFFGSGTQLSVL.

This chain uses TRBV27 with TRBJ2-7, with a possible D match to TRBD1 (5 bases). Germline lookup yields CDR1 MNHEY and CDR2 SMNVEV (reference sequence). Trimming cost V 6 bases and J 2 bases, with 14 bases left between them. The CDR3 length is 14 residues. The CDR3 DNA sequence: TGTGCCAGCAGCTCCTCAAGGGGTCCCTACGAGCAGTACTTC. This codes for CASSSSRGPYEQYF.

V is TRBV6-1 and J is TRBJ2-7, with TRBD1 matching 9 bases. The CDR3 consists of 14 residues. Germline assignment: CDR1 MNHNS and CDR2 SASEGT. With V trimmed by 5 bases and J by 1 base, 3 bases remained unmatched. The CDR3 sequence: CASSLDRGSYEQYF. CDR3 in DNA: TGTGCCAGCAGTCTGGACAGGGGTTCCTACGAGCAGTACTTC.

The chain employs TRBV30 and TRBJ1-6; 7 nucleotides match TRBD1. CDR3 size: 20 residues. The germline V gene has CDR1 GTSNPN and CDR2 SVGIG (reference sequence). With 5 bases clipped from V and 0 bases from J, the junction kept 19 bases outside the gene matches. The CDR3 DNA is TGTGCCTGGTGCCCCCTTCGACAGGGCGGATGGAGCTCCTATAATTCACCCCTCCACTTT. This codes for CAWCPLRQGGWSSYNSPLHF. Combining the CDR3 with reference TRBV30 and TRBJ1-6 gives the whole variable domain SQTIHQWPATLVQPVGSPLSLECTVEGTSNPNLYWYRQAAGRGLQLLFYSVGIGQISSEVPQNLSASRPQDRQFILSSKKLLLSDSGFYLCAWCPLRQGGWSSYNSPLHFGNGTRLTVT.

The chain couples TRBV5-6 to TRBJ2-5; D is uncertain. Trimming shortened V by 4 bases and J by 3 bases, and 4 bases separated the two germline ends. Germline loops: CDR1 SGHDT, CDR2 YYEEEE. This CDR3 contains 11 residues. CDR3 in amino acids: CASSHKETQYF. CDR3 sequence (DNA): TGTGCCAGCAGCCACAAAGAGACCCAGTACTTC.